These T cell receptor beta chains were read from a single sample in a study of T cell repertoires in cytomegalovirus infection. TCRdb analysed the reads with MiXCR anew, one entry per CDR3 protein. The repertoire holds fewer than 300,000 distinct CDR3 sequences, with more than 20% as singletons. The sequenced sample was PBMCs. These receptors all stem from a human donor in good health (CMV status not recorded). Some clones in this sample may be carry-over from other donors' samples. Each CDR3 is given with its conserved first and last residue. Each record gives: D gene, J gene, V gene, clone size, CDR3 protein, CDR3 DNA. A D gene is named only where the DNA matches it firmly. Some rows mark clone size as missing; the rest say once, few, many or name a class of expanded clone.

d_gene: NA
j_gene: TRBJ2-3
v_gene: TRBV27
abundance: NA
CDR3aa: CASSFQGRIGDTQYF
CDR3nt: TGTGCCAGCAGTTTCCAGGGGCGCATTGGAGATACGCAGTATTTT

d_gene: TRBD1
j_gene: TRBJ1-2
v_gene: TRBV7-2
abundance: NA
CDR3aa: CASSPPAGGLRAYGYTF
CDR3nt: TGTGCCAGCAGCCCACCAGCAGGGGGATTACGGGCTTATGGCTACACCTTC

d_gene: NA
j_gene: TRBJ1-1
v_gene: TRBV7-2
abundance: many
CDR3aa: CASSLFMNTEAFF
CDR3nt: TGTGCCAGCAGCTTATTCATGAACACTGAAGCTTTCTTT

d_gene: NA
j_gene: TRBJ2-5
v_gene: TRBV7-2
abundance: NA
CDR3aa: CASGAWETQYF
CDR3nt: TGTGCCTCGGGGGCTTGGGAGACCCAGTACTTC

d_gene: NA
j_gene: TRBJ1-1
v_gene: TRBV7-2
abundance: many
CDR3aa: CASSLVGQNTEAFF
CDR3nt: TGTGCCAGCAGCTTAGTGGGACAAAACACTGAAGCTTTCTTT

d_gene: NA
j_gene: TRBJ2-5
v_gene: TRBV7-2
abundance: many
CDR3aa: CASSSGVETQYF
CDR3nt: TGTGCCAGCAGCTCGGGGGTTGAGACCCAGTACTTC

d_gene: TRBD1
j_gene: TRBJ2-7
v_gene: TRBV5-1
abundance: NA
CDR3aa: CASSWGDRGGEQYF
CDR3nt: TGCGCCAGCAGCTGGGGAGACAGGGGAGGTGAGCAGTACTTC

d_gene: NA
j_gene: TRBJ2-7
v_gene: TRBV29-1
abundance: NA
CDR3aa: CSVLSDYGNEQYF
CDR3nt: TGCAGCGTGCTCTCGGACTACGGGAACGAGCAGTACTTC

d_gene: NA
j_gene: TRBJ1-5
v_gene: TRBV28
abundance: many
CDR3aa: CASSLRFPQKPQHF
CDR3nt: TGTGCCAGCAGTTTGCGGTTCCCCCAGAAGCCCCAGCATTTT

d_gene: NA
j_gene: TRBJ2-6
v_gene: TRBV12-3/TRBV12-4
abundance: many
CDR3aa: CASRYDRSSGANVLTF
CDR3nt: TGTGCCAGCAGATACGACAGGTCTTCTGGGGCCAACGTCCTGACTTTC

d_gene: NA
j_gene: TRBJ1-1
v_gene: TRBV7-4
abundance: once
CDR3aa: CASSSWTALNTEAFF
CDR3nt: TGTGCCAGCAGCTCCTGGACAGCATTGAACACTGAAGCTTTCTTT

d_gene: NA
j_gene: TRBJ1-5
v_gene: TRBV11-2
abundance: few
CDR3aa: CASSLDGLGNQPQHF
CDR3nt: TGTGCCAGCAGCTTAGACGGCCTGGGCAATCAGCCCCAGCATTTT

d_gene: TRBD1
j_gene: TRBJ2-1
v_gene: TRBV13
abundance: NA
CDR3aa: CASSQDRGAPNEQFF
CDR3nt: TGTGCCAGCAGCCAGGACAGGGGGGCTCCTAATGAGCAGTTCTTC

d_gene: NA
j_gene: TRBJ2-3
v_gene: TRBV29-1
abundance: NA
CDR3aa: CSFRWGVGSTDTQYF
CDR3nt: TGCAGCTTTCGATGGGGGGTTGGGAGCACAGATACGCAGTATTTT

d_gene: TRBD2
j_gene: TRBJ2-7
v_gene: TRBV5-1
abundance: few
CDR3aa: CASSLGLADDYEQYF
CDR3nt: TGCGCCAGCAGCTTGGGCCTAGCGGACGACTACGAGCAGTACTTC

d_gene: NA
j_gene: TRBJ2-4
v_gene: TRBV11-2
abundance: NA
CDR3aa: CASSPPGIGNIQYF
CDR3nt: TGTGCCAGCAGCCCCCCGGGAATAGGAAACATTCAGTACTTC

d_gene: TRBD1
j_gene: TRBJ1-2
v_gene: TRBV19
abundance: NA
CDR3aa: CASSTTGAGYTF
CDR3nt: TGTGCCAGTAGTACGACAGGGGCTGGCTACACCTTC

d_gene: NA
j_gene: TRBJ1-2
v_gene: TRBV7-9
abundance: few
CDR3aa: CASSLVYGYGYTF
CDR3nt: TGTGCCAGCAGCTTAGTATATGGCTATGGCTACACCTTC

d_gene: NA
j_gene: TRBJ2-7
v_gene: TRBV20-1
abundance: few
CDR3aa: CSARESFLLASEQYF
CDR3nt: TGCAGTGCTAGAGAATCGTTTTTACTAGCTTCCGAGCAGTACTTC

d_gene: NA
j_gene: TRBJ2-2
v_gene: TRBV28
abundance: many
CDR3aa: CASSPQLGRVILRNTGELFF
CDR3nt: TGTGCCAGCAGTCCCCAGTTGGGACGGGTCATACTAAGAAACACCGGGGAGCTGTTTTTT

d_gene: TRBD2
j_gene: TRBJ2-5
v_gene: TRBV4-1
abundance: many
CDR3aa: CASSPEPSGRETQYF
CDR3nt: TGCGCCAGCAGCCCAGAACCTAGCGGGCGGGAGACCCAGTACTTC

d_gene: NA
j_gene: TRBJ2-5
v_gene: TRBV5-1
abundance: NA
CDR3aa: CASSLAGPGRETQYF
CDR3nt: TGCGCCAGCAGCTTGGCGGGGCCGGGCAGGGAGACCCAGTACTTC

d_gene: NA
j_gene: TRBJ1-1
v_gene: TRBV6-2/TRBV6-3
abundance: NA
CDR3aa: CASNLYMGLATEAFF
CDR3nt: TGTGCCAGCAATCTCTACATGGGGCTAGCCACTGAAGCTTTCTTT

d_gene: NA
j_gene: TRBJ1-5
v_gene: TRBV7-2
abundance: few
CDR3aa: CASSLTRDGNQPQHF
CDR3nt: TGTGCCAGCAGCTTAACCCGGGACGGCAATCAGCCCCAGCATTTT

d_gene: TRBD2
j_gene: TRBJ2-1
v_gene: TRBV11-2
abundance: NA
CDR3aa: CASSLNSGGTNEQFF
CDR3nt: TGTGCCAGCAGCTTAAATAGCGGGGGTACGAATGAGCAGTTCTTC

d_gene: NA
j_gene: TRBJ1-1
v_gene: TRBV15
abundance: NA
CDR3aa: CATSRDRTTNTEAFF
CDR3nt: TGTGCCACCAGCAGAGACAGGACAACGAACACTGAAGCTTTCTTT

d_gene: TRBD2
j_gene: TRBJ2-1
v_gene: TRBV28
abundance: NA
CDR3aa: CASSFWGRAYNEQFF
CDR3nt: TGTGCCAGCAGTTTTTGGGGGAGGGCCTACAATGAGCAGTTCTTC

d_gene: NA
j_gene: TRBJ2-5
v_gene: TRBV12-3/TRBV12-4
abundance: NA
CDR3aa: CASSASVAETQYF
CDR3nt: TGTGCCAGCAGTGCCTCGGTGGCGGAGACCCAGTACTTC

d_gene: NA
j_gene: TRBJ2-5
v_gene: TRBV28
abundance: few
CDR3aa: CASSPHRAAETQYF
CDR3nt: TGTGCCAGCAGTCCCCACAGGGCCGCAGAGACCCAGTACTTC

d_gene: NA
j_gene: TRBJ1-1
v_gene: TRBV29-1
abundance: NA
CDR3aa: CSVDQVGREAFF
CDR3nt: TGCAGCGTTGATCAGGTTGGCAGGGAAGCTTTCTTT

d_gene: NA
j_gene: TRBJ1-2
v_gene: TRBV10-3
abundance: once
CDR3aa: CAISDGQTINYGYTF
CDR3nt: TGTGCCATCAGCGACGGACAGACCATTAACTATGGCTACACCTTC

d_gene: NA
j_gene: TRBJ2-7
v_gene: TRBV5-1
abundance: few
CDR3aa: CASSPRTYYEQYF
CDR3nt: TGCGCCAGCAGCCCTAGGACATACTACGAGCAGTACTTC

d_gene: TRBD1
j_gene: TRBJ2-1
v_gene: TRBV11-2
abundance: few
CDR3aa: CASSLGGQGVF
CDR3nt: TGTGCCAGCAGCTTAGGGGGACAGGGGGTCTTC

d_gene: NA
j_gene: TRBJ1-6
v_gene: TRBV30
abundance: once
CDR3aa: CAWTRVGNSPLHF
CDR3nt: TGTGCCTGGACCAGGGTAGGAAATTCACCCCTCCACTTT

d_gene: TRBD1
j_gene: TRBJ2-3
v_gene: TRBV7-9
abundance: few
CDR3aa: CASSTTTGDPDTQYF
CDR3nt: TGTGCCAGCAGCACTACGACAGGGGATCCAGATACGCAGTATTTT

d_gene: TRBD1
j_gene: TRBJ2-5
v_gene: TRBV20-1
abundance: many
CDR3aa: CSASEGNRGFEETQYF
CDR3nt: TGCAGTGCTAGCGAGGGGAACAGGGGTTTCGAAGAGACCCAGTACTTC

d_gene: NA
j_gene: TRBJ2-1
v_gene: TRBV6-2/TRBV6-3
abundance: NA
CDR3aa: CASRLGGGAFEQFF
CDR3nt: TGTGCCAGCAGGCTTGGGGGGGGGGCCTTTGAGCAGTTCTTC

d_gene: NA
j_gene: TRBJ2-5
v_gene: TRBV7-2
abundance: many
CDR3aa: CAKGDRETQYF
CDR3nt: TGTGCCAAAGGAGATCGAGAGACCCAGTACTTC

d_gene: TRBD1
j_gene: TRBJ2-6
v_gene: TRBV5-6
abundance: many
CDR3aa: CASSYPGQGAHGANVLTF
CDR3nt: TGTGCCAGCAGCTACCCGGGACAGGGGGCCCATGGGGCCAACGTCCTGACTTTC

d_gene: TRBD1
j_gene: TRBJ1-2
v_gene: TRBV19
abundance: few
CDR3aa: CASSITGQGTVGGYTF
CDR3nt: TGTGCCAGTAGTATTACTGGACAGGGAACTGTGGGTGGCTACACCTTC

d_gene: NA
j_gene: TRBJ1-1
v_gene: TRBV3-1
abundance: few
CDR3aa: CASSPPTVRTEAFF
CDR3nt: TGTGCCAGCAGCCCCCCAACAGTCCGAACTGAAGCTTTCTTT

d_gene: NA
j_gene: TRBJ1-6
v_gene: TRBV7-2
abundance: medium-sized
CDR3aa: CASTADLGDSPLHF
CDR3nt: TGTGCCAGCACCGCGGACTTAGGGGATTCACCCCTCCACTTT

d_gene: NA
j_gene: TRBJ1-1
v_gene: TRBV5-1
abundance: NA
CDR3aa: CASSKAQGRDAEAFF
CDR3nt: TGCGCCAGCAGCAAGGCACAGGGAAGAGATGCTGAAGCTTTCTTT

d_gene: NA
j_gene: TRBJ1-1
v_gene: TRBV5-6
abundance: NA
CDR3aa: CASSLGPVNTEAFF
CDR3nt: TGTGCCAGCAGCTTGGGCCCGGTGAACACTGAAGCTTTCTTT

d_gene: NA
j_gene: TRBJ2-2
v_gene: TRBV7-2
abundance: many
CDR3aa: CASRNSWELFF
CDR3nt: TGTGCCAGCAGGAATTCCTGGGAGCTGTTTTTT

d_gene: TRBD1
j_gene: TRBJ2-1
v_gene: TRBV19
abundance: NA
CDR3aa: CASTPGRAGGKNEQFF
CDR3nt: TGTGCCAGTACCCCAGGGCGCGCAGGGGGCAAGAATGAGCAGTTCTTC

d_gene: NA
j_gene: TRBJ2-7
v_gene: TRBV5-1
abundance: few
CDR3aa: CASSLSLARDVYEQYF
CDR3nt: TGCGCCAGCAGCTTGTCTCTCGCTAGGGACGTCTACGAGCAGTACTTC

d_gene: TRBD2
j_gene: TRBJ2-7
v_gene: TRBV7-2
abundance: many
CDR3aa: CASSFGTSGGLSYEQYF
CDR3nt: TGTGCCAGCAGCTTCGGGACTAGCGGGGGCCTCTCCTACGAGCAGTACTTC

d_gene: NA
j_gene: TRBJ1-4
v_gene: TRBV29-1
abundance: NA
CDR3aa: CSAGSEKLFF
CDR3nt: TGCAGCGCCGGCTCAGAAAAACTGTTTTTT

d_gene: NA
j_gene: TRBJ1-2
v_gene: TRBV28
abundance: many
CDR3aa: CASSPALSIHNYGYTF
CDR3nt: TGTGCCAGCAGTCCAGCCCTATCGATACATAACTATGGCTACACCTTC

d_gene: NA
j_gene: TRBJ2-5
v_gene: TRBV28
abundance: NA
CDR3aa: CASSSSEGAGKETQYF
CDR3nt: TGTGCCAGCAGTTCCTCGGAGGGGGCAGGGAAAGAGACCCAGTACTTC

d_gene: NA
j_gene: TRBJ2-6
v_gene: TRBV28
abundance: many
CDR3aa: CASSFWGRQFTAGANVLTF
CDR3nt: TGTGCCAGCAGTTTTTGGGGACGTCAGTTTACGGCTGGGGCCAACGTCCTGACTTTC

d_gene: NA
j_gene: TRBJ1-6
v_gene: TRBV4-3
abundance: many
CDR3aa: CASSQGAKNNSPLHF
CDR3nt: TGCGCCAGCAGCCAAGGAGCCAAAAATAATTCACCCCTCCACTTT

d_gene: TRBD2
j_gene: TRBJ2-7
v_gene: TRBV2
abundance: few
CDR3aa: CASAGVASYEQYF
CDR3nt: TGTGCCAGCGCGGGAGTCGCTTCCTACGAGCAGTACTTC

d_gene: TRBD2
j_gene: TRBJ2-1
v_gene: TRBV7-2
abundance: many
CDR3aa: CASSTQAGTTGSEQFF
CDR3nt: TGTGCCAGCAGCACCCAAGCGGGAACGACTGGTAGTGAGCAGTTCTTC

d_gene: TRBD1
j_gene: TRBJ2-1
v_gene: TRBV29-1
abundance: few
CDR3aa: CSAKKGAGGLVEQFF
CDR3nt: TGCAGCGCCAAAAAGGGGGCGGGTGGTCTCGTAGAGCAGTTCTTC

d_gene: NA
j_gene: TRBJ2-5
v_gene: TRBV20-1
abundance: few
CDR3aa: CSARDGSLWTQYF
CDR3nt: TGCAGTGCTAGGGACGGCAGCCTCTGGACCCAGTACTTC

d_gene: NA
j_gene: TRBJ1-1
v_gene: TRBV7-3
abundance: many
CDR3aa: CASSMGHRNTEAFF
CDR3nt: TGTGCCAGCAGCATGGGACACCGGAACACTGAAGCTTTCTTT

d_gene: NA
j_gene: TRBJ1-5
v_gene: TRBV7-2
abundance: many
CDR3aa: CASSSQGFNQPQHF
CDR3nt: TGTGCCAGCAGTTCACAGGGTTTCAATCAGCCCCAGCATTTT